This record looks at one T cell receptor beta chain sequence and its context. The sample originates from a study of blood T cell repertoires in COVID-19. Study-level background: The United States, Italy and Spain supplied acute and convalescent COVID-19 samples. PBMCs, B-cell-depleted T cells, or T cells were the source of the cDNA or gDNA that made up the material.

In Seattle, patients joined the study during active infection and were tracked longitudinally. Germline V gene lookup returns CDR1 SNHLY and CDR2 FYNNEI. The CDR3 is made up of 14 amino acids. Trimming took off 9 bases at V and 4 bases at J, with 18 bases between the two ends. Original analysis: Counts of nucleated cells, estimated from reference gene primer amplification, were obtained. The table came from immunoSEQ multiplex PCR; TCRdb's copy has only in-frame clones and leaves some out. V, J and clone size reflect that table, while D and trimming were determined from the DNA. The sample lists around 160,000 clones; over 90% were seen once.

This chain uses TRBV2 with TRBJ1-2; D is perhaps TRBD1 (6 bases). This receptor was taken from an older woman with COVID-19, enrolled during active disease. Material: peripheral blood. As DNA, the CDR3 is TGTGCCAGTACGTCGGACAGCCCCTTCTATGGCTACACCTTC. It yields the protein CASTSDSPFYGYTF.